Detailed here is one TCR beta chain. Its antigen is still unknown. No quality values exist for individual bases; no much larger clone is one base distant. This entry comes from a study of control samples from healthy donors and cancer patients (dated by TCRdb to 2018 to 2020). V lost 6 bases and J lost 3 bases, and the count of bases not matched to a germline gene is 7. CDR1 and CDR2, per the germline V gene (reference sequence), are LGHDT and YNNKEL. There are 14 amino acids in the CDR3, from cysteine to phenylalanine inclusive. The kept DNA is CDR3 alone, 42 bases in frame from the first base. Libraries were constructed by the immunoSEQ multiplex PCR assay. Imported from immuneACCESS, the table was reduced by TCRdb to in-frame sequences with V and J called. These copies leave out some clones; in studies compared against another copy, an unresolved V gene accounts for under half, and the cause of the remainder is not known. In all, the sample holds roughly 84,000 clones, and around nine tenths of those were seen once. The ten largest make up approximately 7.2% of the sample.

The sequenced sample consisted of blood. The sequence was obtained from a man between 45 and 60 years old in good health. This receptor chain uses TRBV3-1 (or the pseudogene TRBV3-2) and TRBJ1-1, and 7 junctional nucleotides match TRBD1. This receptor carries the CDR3 CASRTTQGHTEAFF. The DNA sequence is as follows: TGTGCCAGCAGGACTACACAGGGGCACACTGAAGCTTTCTTT.